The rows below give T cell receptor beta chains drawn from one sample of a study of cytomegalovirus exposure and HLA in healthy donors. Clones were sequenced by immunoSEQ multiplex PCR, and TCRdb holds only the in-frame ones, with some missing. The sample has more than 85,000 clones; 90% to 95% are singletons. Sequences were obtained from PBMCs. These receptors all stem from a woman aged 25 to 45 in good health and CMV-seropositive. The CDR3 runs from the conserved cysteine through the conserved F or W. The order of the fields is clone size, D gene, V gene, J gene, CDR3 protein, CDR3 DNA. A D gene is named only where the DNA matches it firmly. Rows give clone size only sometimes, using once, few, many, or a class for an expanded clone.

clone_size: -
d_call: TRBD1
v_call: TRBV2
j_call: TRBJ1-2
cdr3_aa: CASSATGDAGYTF
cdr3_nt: TGTGCCAGCAGCGCGACAGGGGATGCTGGCTACACCTTC

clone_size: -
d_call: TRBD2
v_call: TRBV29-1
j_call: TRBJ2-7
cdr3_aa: CSVVASGSTYEQYF
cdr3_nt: TGCAGCGTTGTGGCCAGCGGGAGTACCTACGAGCAGTACTTC

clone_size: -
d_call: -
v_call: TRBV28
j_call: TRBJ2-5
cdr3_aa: CASRRYSVFGETQYF
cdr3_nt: TGTGCCAGCAGGAGGTACTCCGTCTTTGGGGAGACCCAGTACTTC

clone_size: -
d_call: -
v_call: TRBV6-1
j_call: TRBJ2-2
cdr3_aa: CASSARGTNTGELFF
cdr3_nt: TGTGCCAGCAGTGCCAGGGGCACAAACACCGGGGAGCTGTTTTTT

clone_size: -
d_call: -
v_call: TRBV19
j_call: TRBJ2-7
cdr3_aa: CASSPQLGGYEQYF
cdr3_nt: TGTGCCAGTAGTCCACAGCTAGGGGGCTACGAGCAGTACTTC

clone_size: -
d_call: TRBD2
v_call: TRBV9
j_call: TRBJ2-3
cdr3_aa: CASSTSSGRHTDTQYF
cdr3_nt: TGTGCCAGCAGCACCTCTAGCGGGAGGCACACAGATACGCAGTATTTT

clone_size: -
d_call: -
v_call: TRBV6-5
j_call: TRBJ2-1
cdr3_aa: CASSQGLPTYNEQFF
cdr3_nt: TGTGCCAGCAGCCAGGGACTCCCGACCTACAATGAGCAGTTCTTC

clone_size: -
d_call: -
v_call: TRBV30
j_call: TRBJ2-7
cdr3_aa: CAWGSRGTDAYNEQYF
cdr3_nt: TGTGCCTGGGGCTCCCGGGGGACTGATGCCTACAACGAGCAGTACTTC

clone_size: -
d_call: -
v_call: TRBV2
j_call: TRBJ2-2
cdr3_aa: CASSSIAVPNTGELFF
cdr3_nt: TGTGCCAGCAGTTCTATAGCGGTTCCGAACACCGGGGAGCTGTTTTTT

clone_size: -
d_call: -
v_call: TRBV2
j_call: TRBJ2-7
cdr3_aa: CASSEGGISYEQYF
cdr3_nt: TGTGCCAGCAGTGAGGGCGGGATCTCCTACGAGCAGTACTTC

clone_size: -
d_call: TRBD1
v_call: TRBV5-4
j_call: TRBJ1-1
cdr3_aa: CASSLITGDTEAFF
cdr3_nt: TGTGCCAGCAGCTTGATAACAGGGGACACTGAAGCTTTCTTT

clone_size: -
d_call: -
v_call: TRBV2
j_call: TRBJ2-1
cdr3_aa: CASGSASEQFF
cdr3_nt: TGTGCCAGCGGTTCAGCGAGTGAGCAGTTCTTC

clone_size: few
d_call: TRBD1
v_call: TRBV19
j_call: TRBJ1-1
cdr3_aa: CASSIDGTGGVAFF
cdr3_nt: TGTGCCAGTAGTATAGACGGGACAGGGGGAGTTGCTTTCTTT

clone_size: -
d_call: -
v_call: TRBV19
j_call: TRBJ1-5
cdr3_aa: CASSFRIPGSSSNQPQHF
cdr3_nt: TGTGCCAGTAGTTTCCGAATTCCGGGGAGCAGTAGCAATCAGCCCCAGCATTTT

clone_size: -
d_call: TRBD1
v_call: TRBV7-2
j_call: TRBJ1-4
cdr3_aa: CASSLATGGNEKLFF
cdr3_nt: TGTGCCAGCAGCTTAGCAACAGGGGGAAATGAAAAACTGTTTTTT

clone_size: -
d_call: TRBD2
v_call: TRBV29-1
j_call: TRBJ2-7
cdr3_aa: CSVVRIVSGMRNEQYF
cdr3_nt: TGCAGCGTTGTTCGGATTGTTAGCGGGATGCGGAACGAGCAGTACTTC

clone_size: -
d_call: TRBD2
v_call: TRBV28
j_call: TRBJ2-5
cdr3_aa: CASNYVAGHSEETQYF
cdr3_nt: TGTGCCAGCAATTACGTAGCGGGACACTCTGAAGAGACCCAGTACTTC